This TCR beta chain was profiled in a study of shared clonotypes between healthy human individuals. On the study more broadly: Every donor yielded three CD4 naive, three CD4 memory, two CD8 naive and one CD8 memory plate. Study conclusions and caveats: All-four-donor shared clonotypes had higher generation probabilities than non-shared clonotypes did.

Notes on this clone: The antigen remains undetermined.

Donors, without exception, were Caucasian adults residing in Nashville, Tennessee. Replicate PCRs run on sorted subsets employed 200 to 250 ng DNA, approximately 30,000 T cell genomes. TCRdb's copy holds only in-frame clones and misses some; the assay was immunoSEQ multiplex PCR. Of over 850,000 clones listed, roughly 74% are singletons. Germline assignment: CDR1 SGDLS and CDR2 YYNGEE. V lost 0 bases, J lost 4 bases, and 11 bases stayed unmatched. The CDR3 has 18 amino acids. The origin of this receptor is a man younger than 35 in good health. Some clones in this sample may be carry-over from other donors' samples. The sample was memory CD4+ T cells from PBMCs. Subset of the sample: CD45RA-negative fraction. The rearrangement uses TRBV9 and TRBJ2-7; TRBD2 matches 12 bases. DNA of the CDR3: TGTGCCAGCAGCGTAGTTCCCCCGGGACTAGCGGGTTATTACGAGCAGTACTTC. Protein product: CASSVVPPGLAGYYEQYF. Combining the CDR3 with reference TRBV9 and TRBJ2-7 gives the whole variable domain DSGVTQTPKHLITATGQRVTLRCSPRSGDLSVYWYQQSLDQGLQFLIQYYNGEERAKGNILERFSAQQFPDLHSELNLSSLELGDSALYFCASSVVPPGLAGYYEQYFGPGTRLTVT.